This is a list of T cell receptor beta chains from one sample in a study of blood T cell repertoires in COVID-19. Profiled with immunoSEQ multiplex PCR; TCRdb holds only in-frame clones, not every one. This sample has around 54,000 clones, with more than 75% found just once. Sample: PBMCs or T cells enriched from blood (not recorded which). These receptors were obtained from a woman aged 45 to 65 with acute COVID-19. Both conserved end residues are trimmed from each CDR3. D genes are given only for firm matches.

ASSLGWTSGQPRGRLYEQY	TRBD2	TRBV5-1	TRBJ2-7
ASSPGTSPTDTQY	TRBD2	TRBV7-8	TRBJ2-3
ASSRTSGGVETQY	TRBD2	TRBV6-5	TRBJ2-5
ASSFRISSETQY	.	TRBV5-1	TRBJ2-5
ASSSGQGIGEQY	TRBD1	TRBV11-2	TRBJ2-7
ASSIPRGGGRNEQF	TRBD2	TRBV19	TRBJ2-1
ASSQGQDGYT	TRBD1	TRBV18	TRBJ1-2
ASSRDSSYNSPLH	TRBD1	TRBV5-1	TRBJ1-6
SARQNSGVQETQY	TRBD2	TRBV29-1	TRBJ2-5
ASSRQGATEAF	TRBD1	TRBV5-5	TRBJ1-1
ASSNKVLYEQY	.	TRBV21-1	TRBJ2-7
ASSLSTDTQY	.	TRBV6-6	TRBJ2-3
AWSSLAGGPDEQF	TRBD2	TRBV30	TRBJ2-1
ASSPSDRGRGYT	TRBD1	TRBV18	TRBJ1-2
SVDRPENTEAF	.	TRBV29-1	TRBJ1-1
AWSIAPGGAVYGYT	TRBD1	TRBV30	TRBJ1-2
ASTRGQVNQPQH	TRBD1	TRBV6-5	TRBJ1-5
ASSSPRRGNLSYEQY	.	TRBV5-1	TRBJ2-7
ASSPAPFVYTEAF	.	TRBV11-3	TRBJ1-1
ATSRDTGQGLMNTEAF	.	TRBV15	TRBJ1-1
ASSTQGGGTEAF	TRBD1	TRBV9	TRBJ1-1
ASSLVGASNYGYT	.	TRBV5-1	TRBJ1-2
ASSSTLGTRVGGANVLT	.	TRBV3-1/TRBV3-2	TRBJ2-6
SVVDRGPGVTIYEQY	TRBD1	TRBV29-1	TRBJ2-7
ASSLVQGAASPLH	TRBD1	TRBV5-6	TRBJ1-6
ASRHQYQPQH	.	TRBV28	TRBJ1-5
ASSPPQQRNEQF	.	TRBV3-1/TRBV3-2	TRBJ2-1
ASSPNGGAETQY	TRBD2	TRBV7-9	TRBJ2-5
ATSRVIVMNTEAF	.	TRBV15	TRBJ1-1
ASSRRGSDTQY	.	TRBV11-3	TRBJ2-3
TSSQGRGGTNYGYT	.	TRBV1	TRBJ1-2
ASSDRDSGDTQY	.	TRBV2	TRBJ2-3
ASSRGDRAPAGELF	TRBD1	TRBV5-5	TRBJ2-2
ASSTISTDTQY	.	TRBV7-3	TRBJ2-3
ASSGRRESEAF	.	TRBV19	TRBJ1-1
ASSTQDSYNEQF	.	TRBV18	TRBJ2-1
ASTPAGGEYTQY	TRBD2	TRBV27	TRBJ2-3
ASSLEAQANTEAF	.	TRBV11-2	TRBJ1-1
ASSERGWGYT	.	TRBV19	TRBJ1-2
ASSQGQEGLYGYT	.	TRBV4-1	TRBJ1-2
ASSSPPQREQY	.	TRBV5-5	TRBJ2-7
SARAEAEAF	.	TRBV20-1	TRBJ1-1
AISEGAGELF	.	TRBV11-3	TRBJ2-2
ASSLTAGRDTQY	.	TRBV7-3	TRBJ2-3
SVESGHPLDETQY	.	TRBV29-1	TRBJ2-5
ASSRDREVYSYNSPLH	TRBD1	TRBV10-2	TRBJ1-6
ASSPGDRVYTEAF	TRBD1	TRBV6-5	TRBJ1-1
ASRGGAQNTGELF	TRBD2	TRBV5-1	TRBJ2-2
ASSPDRGAEKLF	TRBD1	TRBV7-9	TRBJ1-4
ASSRGGSTDTQY	TRBD2	TRBV9	TRBJ2-3
ASSRGTGGTEAF	TRBD1	TRBV18	TRBJ1-1
ASSQTGRGNTIY	.	TRBV3-1/TRBV3-2	TRBJ1-3